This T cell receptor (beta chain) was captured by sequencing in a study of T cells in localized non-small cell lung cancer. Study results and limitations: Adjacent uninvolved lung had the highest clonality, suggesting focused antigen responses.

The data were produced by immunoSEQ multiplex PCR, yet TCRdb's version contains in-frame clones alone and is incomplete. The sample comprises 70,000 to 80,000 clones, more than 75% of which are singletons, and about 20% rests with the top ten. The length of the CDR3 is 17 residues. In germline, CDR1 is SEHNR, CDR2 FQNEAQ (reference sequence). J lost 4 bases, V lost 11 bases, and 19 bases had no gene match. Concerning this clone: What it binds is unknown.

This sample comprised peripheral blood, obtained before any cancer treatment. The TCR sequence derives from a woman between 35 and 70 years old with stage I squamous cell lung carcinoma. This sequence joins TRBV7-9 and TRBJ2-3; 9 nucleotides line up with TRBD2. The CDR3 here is CAALSYGRGGLPDTQYF. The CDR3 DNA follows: TGTGCCGCGCTCTCTTACGGGCGGGGGGGCCTCCCAGATACGCAGTATTTT.